This T cell receptor beta chain was captured in a study of T cells in Graves' hyperthyroidism and ophthalmopathy. Ophthalmopathy cases met thresholds of Clinical Activity Score at least 3, NOSPECS grade at least 4 and duration under 3 months. Researchers amplified the TCR beta CDR3 regions from RNA transcripts. During a first-round RT-PCR of the TCR CDR3, the HTBI primer set was used. TCRdb re-called the multiplex PCR reads with MiXCR, one entry per CDR3 protein. The sample carries fewer than 750,000 distinct CDR3 sequences, more than 12% recorded once. This clonotype occurred many times. Unmatched junction bases numbered 8, after V lost 5 bases and J lost 1 base. CDR1 is MNHNS, CDR2 SASEGT, per germline. CDR3 length: 16 amino acids.

The rearrangement links TRBV6-1 to TRBJ1-1; 9 bases match TRBD1. The source material was blood. The receptor's source is a woman aged 45 to 65 with Graves' ophthalmopathy. CDR3 amino acids: CASSYFPTGGNTEAFF. The CDR3 DNA is TGTGCCAGCAGTTACTTCCCGACAGGGGGGAACACTGAAGCTTTCTTT.